The 20 T cell receptor beta chains listed next were all sequenced from one sample in a study of T cell responses to AZD1222 COVID-19 vaccine (dated by TCRdb to about 2021). The library relied on the immunoSEQ multiplex PCR assay. Not all clones reach the TCRdb copy of this immuneACCESS table, which keeps in-frame sequences only. Checked studies attribute under half of the gap to unresolved V genes and leave the rest unexplained. The sample table contains about 150,000 clones; only one count was recorded for approximately 94% of them. Roughly 9% of the sample belongs to the ten largest clones. In the paper's terms, the time point label means: baseline before first vaccination. Sample: peripheral blood, taken on day 0 of AZD1222 vaccination. The receptors here all came from an adult in good health.

J is TRBJ2-7 and V is TRBV6-5; 8 positions agree with TRBD1. V lost 4 bases and J lost 12; bases outside the gene matches: 8. The germline gives CDR1 MNHEY, CDR2 SVGAGI. The CDR3 length is 12 residues. As DNA, the CDR3 is TGTGCCAGCAGTTCCCCCCGACAGGGGTTGTACTTC. It specifies CASSSPRQGLYF.

The rearrangement uses TRBV21-1 and TRBJ2-1; the table assigns TRBD1, which was not confirmed against the DNA. TRBV21-1 has pseudogene status. CDR3 length: 13 amino acids. The CDR3: CASSEGASDEQFF. The CDR3 DNA is TGTGCCAGCAGCGAAGGGGCCTCGGATGAGCAGTTCTTC.

V is TRBV7-2 and J is TRBJ2-7, with a weak D call TRBD2 (6 bases). The V end was cut by 1 base, the J end by 7 bases, with 14 bases between. Looked up from germline, CDR1 is SGHTA and CDR2 is FQGNSA. This CDR3 comprises 14 residues. CDR3 region: CASSLGGLQKEQYF. CDR3 bases: TGTGCCAGCAGCTTAGGGGGACTGCAAAAGGAGCAGTACTTC.

V is TRBV6-2 or TRBV6-3 and J is TRBJ1-2; D gene unclear. CDR1 and CDR2 from the germline V gene are MNHEY and SVGEGT. Deletions cut 2 bases from V and 4 bases from J, with 8 bases between. The CDR3 extends over 13 amino acids. The CDR3 region is CASSYADGYGYTF. DNA for the CDR3: TGTGCCAGCAGTTACGCTGACGGCTATGGCTACACCTTC.

The chain uses TRBV24-1 and TRBJ2-1; D unclear. Germline lookup yields CDR1 KGHDR and CDR2 SFDVKD. The CDR3 is made up of 14 amino acids. V was pared by 1 base and J by 8 bases, with 11 bases between. The CDR3 sequence is CATSDLEASDEQFF. CDR3 nucleotide sequence: TGTGCCACCAGTGATTTAGAAGCGAGCGATGAGCAGTTCTTC.

The J gene is TRBJ2-2, the V gene TRBV2; D may match TRBD1 or TRBD2 (5 bases each). CDR3 length: 13 amino acids. V was cut by 6 bases and J by 7 bases, with 12 bases left in between. The germline gives CDR1 SNHLY, CDR2 FYNNEI. The CDR3, as DNA: TGTGCCAGCAGCGGGGTCAGGGTCGGGGAGCTGTTTTTT. This gives the protein CASSGVRVGELFF.

This clone is labeled as medium-sized. The genes are TRBV25-1 and TRBJ2-2; no definite D call. Germline V gene sequence: CDR1 MGHDK, CDR2 SYGVNS. The CDR3 runs to 13 residues. V was cut by 2 bases and J by 6 bases, with 7 bases left in between. In nucleotides, the CDR3 is TGTGCCAGCAGTGAAGGTGACTCCGGGGAGCTGTTTTTT. Encoded protein: CASSEGDSGELFF.

The chain is built from TRBV11-3 and TRBJ1-1; D possibly corresponds to TRBD1 (5 bases). The germline V gene encodes CDR1 SGHNT and CDR2 YENEEA. This CDR3 spans 13 amino acids. Trimming removed 5 bases at V and 10 bases at J, with 17 bases between. CDR3 region: CASSPRGEVSAFF. CDR3 nucleotides: TGTGCCAGCAGCCCCCGGGGGGAGGTCTCAGCTTTCTTT.

The J gene is TRBJ2-6, the V gene TRBV27, with 9 bases lining up with TRBD1. Germline-derived CDR1 and CDR2 are MNHEY and SMNVEV (reference sequence). The CDR3 runs 17 residues. V was pared by 3 bases and J by 2 bases, with 5 bases of the junction left unmatched. CDR3 bases: TGTGCCAGCAGTTTCCGAGACAGGGGGGCTGGGGCCAACGTCCTGACTTTC. This gives the protein CASSFRDRGAGANVLTF.

This chain joins TRBV4-2 and TRBJ1-5; no clear D gene. This CDR3 is 12 amino acids long. Germline CDR1 reads LGHNA; CDR2 reads YNFKEQ. The germline V and J ends were trimmed by 1 base and 6 bases, with 4 bases remaining between them. The CDR3 DNA is TGTGCCAGCAGCCAAGGCGGTCAGCCCCAGCATTTT. It encodes CASSQGGQPQHF.

The V and J genes are TRBV11-1 and TRBJ1-5, with D tentatively TRBD1 (5 bases). V was clipped by 5 bases and J by 3 bases, with 8 bases between them. The CDR3 has 13 residues. Germline-derived CDR1 and CDR2 are SGHAT and FQDESV (reference sequence). In DNA, the CDR3 is TGTGCCAGCAGCGCGGGACCCAATCAGCCCCAGCATTTT. Residues: CASSAGPNQPQHF.

This chain joins TRBV5-8 and TRBJ2-7; tentative D call: TRBD1 (5 bases). The CDR3 is 14 residues long. In germline, CDR1 is SGHTS, CDR2 YDEGEE. The V end lost 5 bases, the J end lost 0 bases, and 12 bases lay between the germline ends. CDR3 in DNA: TGTGCCAGCAGTGAGTACCAGGGCTCCTACGAGCAGTACTTC. Protein: CASSEYQGSYEQYF.

The J gene is TRBJ1-5, the V gene TRBV18; D unclear. Trimming cost V 3 bases and J 7 bases, with 13 bases left between them. CDR1 is KGHSH, CDR2 LQKENI, per germline. The CDR3 runs to 14 residues. This CDR3 reads CASSPSDPGQPQHF. The CDR3 DNA follows: TGTGCCAGCTCACCCTCTGACCCGGGGCAGCCCCAGCATTTT.

The CDR3: CASSLFGVEGTEAFF. Written as DNA, the CDR3 is TGTGCCAGCAGCTTATTTGGGGTTGAAGGCACTGAAGCTTTCTTT. V usage is TRBV7-3 and J usage is TRBJ1-1; D unclear. V lost 2 bases to trimming and J lost 4 bases, with 14 bases between them. CDR1 is SGHTA and CDR2 is FQGTGA in the germline V gene. This CDR3 is built from 15 residues.

V is TRBV10-3 and J is TRBJ2-6; D unclear. The germline CDR1 and CDR2 sequences are ENHRY and SYGVKD. Trimming took 0 bases from V and 2 from J, leaving 8 bases between them. This CDR3 comprises 16 residues. CDR3 in amino acids: CAISESVSTGANVLTF. CDR3 bases: TGTGCCATCAGTGAGTCGGTCAGTACTGGGGCCAACGTCCTGACTTTC.

The chain recombines TRBV6-9 with TRBJ1-2; 8 nucleotides match TRBD1. The CDR3 consists of 16 residues. With 0 bases clipped from V and 5 bases from J, the junction kept 8 bases outside the gene matches. CDR1 and CDR2 from the germline V gene are MNHGY and SVAAGI. This chain's CDR3 is CASSYSQGQAPYGYTF. The CDR3 DNA sequence: TGTGCCAGCAGTTATTCGCAGGGACAGGCCCCTTATGGCTACACCTTC.

The rearrangement joins TRBV7-9 to TRBJ1-6; D is unresolved. V shed 3 bases and J shed 3 bases, with 21 bases lying between them. The CDR3 sequence is 19 residues long. Looked up from germline, CDR1 is SEHNR and CDR2 is FQNEAQ (reference sequence). The CDR3 sequence is CASSFYGLAGESYNSPLHF. In nucleotides, the CDR3 is TGTGCCAGCAGCTTTTATGGGCTCGCTGGGGAGAGCTATAATTCACCCCTCCACTTT.

This sequence joins TRBV7-8 and TRBJ2-7; D is ambiguous. The CDR3 spans 14 residues. The V gene lost 0 bases and the J gene lost 0 bases, with 6 bases spanning the gap. From germline, CDR1 is SGHVS and CDR2 FQNEAQ. The CDR3 is CASSLARISYEQYF. In nucleotides, the CDR3 is TGTGCCAGCAGCTTAGCACGAATCTCCTACGAGCAGTACTTC. The variable domain in full, with the rest retrieved from reference TRBV7-8 and TRBJ2-7, is GAGVSQSPRYKVAKRGQDVALRCDPISGHVSLFWYQQALGQGPEFLTYFQNEAQLDKSGLPSDRFFAERPEGSVSTLKIQRTQQEDSAVYLCASSLARISYEQYFGPGTRLTVT.

V usage is TRBV19 and J usage is TRBJ1-5; D gene unclear. The CDR3 has 10 amino acids. Per germline, CDR1 LNHDA and CDR2 SQIVND (reference sequence). Between the trimmed V and J ends, which lost 7 bases and 5 bases, there was a span of 3 bases. CDR3 in DNA: TGTGCCAGTAAGGATCAGCCCCAGCATTTT. This translates into CASKDQPQHF.

CDR3 nucleotide sequence: TGCGCCAGCAGCCAAGAGGGGGGCGGGTTTGGCTACGAGCAGTACTTC. It translates to CASSQEGGGFGYEQYF. The chain carries TRBV4-1 and TRBJ2-7, with D perhaps given as TRBD1 or TRBD2 (6 bases each). CDR3 length: 16 amino acids. The germline V gene encodes CDR1 MGHRA and CDR2 YSYEKL. Trimming took 0 bases from V and 3 from J, leaving 15 bases between them.